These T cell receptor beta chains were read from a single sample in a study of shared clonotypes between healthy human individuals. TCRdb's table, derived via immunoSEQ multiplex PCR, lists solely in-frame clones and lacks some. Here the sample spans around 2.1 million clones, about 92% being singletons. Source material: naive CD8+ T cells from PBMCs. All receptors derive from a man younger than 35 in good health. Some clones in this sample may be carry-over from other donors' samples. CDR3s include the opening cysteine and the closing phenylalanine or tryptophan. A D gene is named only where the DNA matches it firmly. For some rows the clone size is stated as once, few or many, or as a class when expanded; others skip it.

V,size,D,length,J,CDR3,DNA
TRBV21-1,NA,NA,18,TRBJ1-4,CASSTSGTGGRTNEKLFF,TGTGCCAGCAGCACCTCCGGGACAGGGGGTCGGACTAATGAAAAACTGTTTTTT
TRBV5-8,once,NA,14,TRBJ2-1,CASSFSGTYNEQFF,TGTGCCAGCAGCTTTAGCGGTACCTACAATGAGCAGTTCTTC
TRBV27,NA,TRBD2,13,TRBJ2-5,CASSFLAGETQYF,TGTGCCAGCAGTTTCCTAGCGGGAGAGACCCAGTACTTC
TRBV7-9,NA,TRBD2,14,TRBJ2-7,CASSGTTPSYEQYF,TGTGCCAGCAGCGGGACTACCCCTTCCTACGAGCAGTACTTC
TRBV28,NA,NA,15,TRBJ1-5,CASSLFSGPHQPQHF,TGTGCCAGCAGTTTATTTTCCGGGCCACATCAGCCCCAGCATTTT
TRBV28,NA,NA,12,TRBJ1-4,CASSSSTIKLFF,TGTGCCAGCAGTTCCTCCACGATAAAACTGTTTTTT
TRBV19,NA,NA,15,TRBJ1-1,CASSISGGPITEAFF,TGTGCCAGTAGTATAAGTGGGGGCCCCATCACTGAAGCTTTCTTT
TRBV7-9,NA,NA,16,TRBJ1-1,CASSPNHPRMNTEAFF,TGTGCCAGCAGCCCCAATCATCCCCGAATGAACACTGAAGCTTTCTTT
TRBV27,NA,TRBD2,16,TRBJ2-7,CASSLSLAGGGYEQYF,TGTGCCAGCAGTTTAAGTCTAGCGGGAGGCGGGTACGAGCAGTACTTC
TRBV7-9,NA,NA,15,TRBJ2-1,CASSTRTASYNEQFF,TGTGCCAGCAGCACACGGACGGCCTCCTACAATGAGCAGTTCTTC
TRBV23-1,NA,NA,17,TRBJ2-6,CASSQSTQFSGANVLTF,TGCGCCAGCAGTCAATCGACACAGTTCTCTGGGGCCAACGTCCTGACTTTC
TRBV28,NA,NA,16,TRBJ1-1,CASSLGTDLGTTEAFF,TGTGCCAGCAGTTTAGGGACTGATTTGGGGACCACTGAAGCTTTCTTT
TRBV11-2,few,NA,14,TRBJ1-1,CASSLATGATEAFF,TGTGCCAGCAGCTTAGCAACGGGGGCAACTGAAGCTTTCTTT
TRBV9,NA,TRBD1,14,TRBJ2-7,CASSRRDSSYEQYF,TGTGCCAGCAGTCGCCGGGACAGCTCCTACGAGCAGTACTTC
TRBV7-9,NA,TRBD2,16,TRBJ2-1,CASRGTSGRIYNEQFF,TGTGCCAGCCGAGGGACTAGCGGGAGAATCTACAATGAGCAGTTCTTC
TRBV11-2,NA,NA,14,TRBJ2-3,CASSLAGGLDTQYF,TGTGCCAGCAGCTTGGCAGGAGGGTTAGATACGCAGTATTTT
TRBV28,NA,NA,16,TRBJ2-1,CASSIRTSGPGNEQFF,TGTGCCAGCAGTATAAGGACCTCAGGGCCCGGGAATGAGCAGTTCTTC
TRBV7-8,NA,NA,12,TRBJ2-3,CASSNRADTQYF,TGTGCCAGCAGCAACAGGGCCGATACGCAGTATTTT
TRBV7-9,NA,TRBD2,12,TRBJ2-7,CASSLGLAHLYF,TGTGCCAGCAGCTTAGGACTAGCCCATCTGTACTTC
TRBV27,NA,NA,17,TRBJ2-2,CASSLFSRGPNTGELFF,TGTGCCAGCAGTTTATTTAGCCGGGGGCCGAACACCGGGGAGCTGTTTTTT
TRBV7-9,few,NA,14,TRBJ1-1,CASSSPWPNTEAFF,TGTGCCAGCAGTTCACCCTGGCCGAACACTGAAGCTTTCTTT
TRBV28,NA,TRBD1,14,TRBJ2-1,CASSLRDRHNEQFF,TGTGCCAGCAGCCTCCGGGACAGGCACAATGAGCAGTTCTTC
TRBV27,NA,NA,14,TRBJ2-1,CASSLLGLYNEQFF,TGTGCCAGCAGTTTATTGGGGCTCTACAATGAGCAGTTCTTC
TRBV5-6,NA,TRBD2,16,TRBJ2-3,CASSFSGRRREDTQYF,TGTGCCAGCAGCTTCAGCGGGAGGAGGAGAGAGGATACGCAGTATTTT
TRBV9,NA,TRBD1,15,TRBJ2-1,CASSDSGQVYNEQFF,TGTGCCAGCAGCGATTCGGGACAGGTGTACAATGAGCAGTTCTTC
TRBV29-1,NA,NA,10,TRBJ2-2,CSAGSGELFF,TGCAGCGCAGGGTCCGGGGAGCTGTTTTTT
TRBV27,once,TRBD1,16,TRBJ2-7,CASSSGTGTGLYEQYF,TGTGCCAGCAGTTCCGGGACCGGGACAGGGTTATACGAGCAGTACTTC
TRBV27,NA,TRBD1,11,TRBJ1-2,CASSRGQGETF,TGTGCCAGCAGCCGTGGTCAGGGGGAAACCTTC
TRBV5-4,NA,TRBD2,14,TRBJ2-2,CASSLGLAGGELFF,TGTGCCAGCAGCTTGGGACTAGCGGGAGGGGAGCTGTTTTTT
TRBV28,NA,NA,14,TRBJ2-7,CASSPSPLSYEQYF,TGTGCCAGCAGTCCAAGCCCACTTTCCTACGAGCAGTACTTC
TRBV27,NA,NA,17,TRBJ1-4,CASSRKATYEVYEKLFF,TGTGCCAGCAGCCGGAAAGCAACCTACGAGGTATATGAAAAACTGTTTTTT
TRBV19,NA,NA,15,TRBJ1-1,CASSPLRGGNTEAFF,TGTGCCAGTAGTCCGCTCAGGGGAGGGAACACTGAAGCTTTCTTT
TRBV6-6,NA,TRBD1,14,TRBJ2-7,CASSSSDREYEQYF,TGTGCCAGCAGTTCCTCTGACAGGGAATACGAGCAGTACTTC
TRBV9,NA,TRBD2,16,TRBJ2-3,CASSVMGGGLADTQYF,TGTGCCAGCAGCGTTATGGGGGGAGGGCTCGCAGATACGCAGTATTTT
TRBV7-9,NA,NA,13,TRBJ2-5,CASSPTGTDEQYF,TGTGCCAGCAGCCCCACAGGAACTGATGAGCAGTACTTC
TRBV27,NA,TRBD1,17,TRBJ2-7,CASSLLLGQGPSYEQYF,TGTGCCAGCAGTTTATTGTTGGGACAGGGACCTTCCTACGAGCAGTACTTC
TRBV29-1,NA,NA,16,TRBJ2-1,CSVEGETYGAYNEQFF,TGCAGCGTTGAAGGTGAAACCTATGGCGCCTACAATGAGCAGTTCTTC
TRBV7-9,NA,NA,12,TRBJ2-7,CASSTDPYEQYF,TGTGCCAGCAGCACGGACCCCTACGAGCAGTACTTC
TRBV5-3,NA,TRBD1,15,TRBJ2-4,CARSFSGTGENIQYF,TGTGCCAGAAGCTTTTCCGGGACAGGAGAAAACATTCAGTACTTC
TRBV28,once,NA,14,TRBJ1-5,CASSPGHPNQPQHF,TGTGCCAGCAGTCCGGGACACCCGAATCAGCCCCAGCATTTT
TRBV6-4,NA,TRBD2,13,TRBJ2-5,CASSGTSGETQYF,TGTGCCAGCAGTGGGACTAGTGGAGAGACCCAGTACTTC
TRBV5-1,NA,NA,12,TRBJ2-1,CASSLDYNEQFF,TGCGCCAGCAGCTTGGACTACAATGAGCAGTTCTTC
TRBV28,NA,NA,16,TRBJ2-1,CASSQPAERNYNEQFF,TGTGCCAGCAGTCAACCAGCGGAAAGGAACTACAATGAGCAGTTCTTC
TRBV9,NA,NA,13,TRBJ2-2,CASSVDYTGELFF,TGTGCCAGCAGCGTAGACTACACCGGGGAGCTGTTTTTT
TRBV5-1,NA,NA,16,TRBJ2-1,CASSFGGHSSYNEQFF,TGCGCCAGCAGCTTTGGTGGTCATAGCTCCTACAATGAGCAGTTCTTC
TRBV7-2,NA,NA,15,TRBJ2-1,CASSLSWGPHNEQFF,TGTGCCAGCAGCTTATCCTGGGGACCCCACAATGAGCAGTTCTTC
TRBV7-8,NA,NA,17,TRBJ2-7,CASSHPSGLRLTYEQYF,TGTGCCAGCAGTCATCCTTCGGGGCTAAGGCTGACCTACGAGCAGTACTTC
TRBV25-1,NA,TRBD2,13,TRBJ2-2,CASGTSGSRELFF,TGTGCCAGCGGGACTAGCGGGAGTAGGGAGCTGTTTTTT
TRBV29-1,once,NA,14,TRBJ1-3,CSATPPYPGNTIYF,TGCAGCGCTACACCCCCGTACCCTGGAAACACCATATATTTT
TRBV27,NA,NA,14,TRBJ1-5,CASSLGGTNQPQHF,TGTGCCAGCAGTCTAGGAGGGACTAATCAGCCCCAGCATTTT
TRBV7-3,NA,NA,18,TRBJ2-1,CASSLTDLAKSSYNEQFF,TGTGCCAGCAGCTTAACCGACCTTGCGAAGAGCTCCTACAATGAGCAGTTCTTC
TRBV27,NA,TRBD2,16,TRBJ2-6,CASSLSAGSGANVLTF,TGTGCCAGCAGTTTATCAGCGGGGTCTGGGGCCAACGTCCTGACTTTC
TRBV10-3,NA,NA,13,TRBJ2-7,CAITSALVYEQYF,TGTGCCATCACTTCAGCCCTAGTCTACGAGCAGTACTTC
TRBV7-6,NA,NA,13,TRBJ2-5,CASSPHQGETQYF,TGTGCCAGCAGCCCACACCAGGGGGAGACCCAGTACTTC
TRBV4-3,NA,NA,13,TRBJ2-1,CASSQDWSNEQFF,TGCGCCAGCAGCCAAGATTGGAGCAATGAGCAGTTCTTC
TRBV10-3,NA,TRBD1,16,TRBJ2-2,CAISVERQGDTGELFF,TGTGCCATCAGTGTCGAGAGACAGGGGGACACCGGGGAGCTGTTTTTT
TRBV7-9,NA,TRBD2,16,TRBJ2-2,CASSTLAEVHTGELFF,TGTGCCAGCAGCACACTAGCGGAGGTGCACACCGGGGAGCTGTTTTTT
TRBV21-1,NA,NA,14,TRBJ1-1,CASSRRGRATEAFF,TGTGCCAGCAGCAGAAGGGGTCGGGCCACTGAAGCTTTCTTT
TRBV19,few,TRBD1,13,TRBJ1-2,CASRDRVNYGYTF,TGTGCCTCGCGGGACAGGGTTAACTATGGCTACACCTTC
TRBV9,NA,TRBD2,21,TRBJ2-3,CASSGTSLAGEAFALLHTQYF,TGTGCCAGCAGCGGCACCTCACTAGCGGGAGAAGCCTTTGCCCTACTACATACGCAGTATTTT